The 10 T cell receptor beta chains below all came from one sample that was sequenced in a study of blood T cell repertoires in COVID-19 (dated by TCRdb to the early 2020s). Library method: the immunoSEQ multiplex PCR assay. TCRdb limited this immuneACCESS table to in-frame rearrangements with V and J called. A share of clones is missing; checked studies link under half to unresolved V genes, and the rest is unexplained. This sample lists 250,000 to 350,000 clones; approximately 90% were detected once. The ten largest clones add up to over 5% of the sample. The sequenced sample was peripheral blood. The receptors come from a woman between 45 and 60 years old with COVID-19, enrolled during active disease.

The chain uses TRBV5-1 and TRBJ1-2; D remains unclear. Trimming took 0 bases from V and 4 from J, leaving 10 bases between them. The CDR3 runs 14 residues. Germline V CDR1 and CDR2: SGHRS, YFSETQ. This chain's CDR3 is CASSLDPEPYGYTF. The CDR3 DNA is TGCGCCAGCAGCTTGGACCCGGAGCCCTATGGCTACACCTTC.

The chain couples TRBV24-1 to TRBJ1-4; D not certain. There are 13 residues in the CDR3. Germline CDR1 and CDR2: KGHDR and SFDVKD. Trimming cost V 9 bases and J 2 bases, with 9 bases left between them. The CDR3 reads CATRGQTNEKLFF. For the CDR3, the DNA is TGTGCCACCCGGGGTCAGACTAATGAAAAACTGTTTTTT.

The genes are TRBV6-1 and TRBJ2-3, with TRBD2 matching over 9 bases. V was clipped by 2 bases and J by 1 base; unmatched bases: 4. The length of the CDR3 is 16 residues. Germline lookup yields CDR1 MNHNS and CDR2 SASEGT. CDR3 nucleotides: TGTGCCAGCAGTGAATTAGCGGGAGTTGGCACAGATACGCAGTATTTT. Protein: CASSELAGVGTDTQYF.

This sequence joins TRBV7-8 and TRBJ2-7; TRBD2 matches 10 bases. Losses at the gene ends were 6 bases for V and 4 bases for J; bases not matched to a gene: 9. Germline V gene sequence: CDR1 SGHVS, CDR2 FQNEAQ. This CDR3 spans 15 amino acids. The CDR3 DNA follows: TGTGCCAGCAGACCATATATAGCGGGAGGATACGAGCAGTACTTC. It yields the protein CASRPYIAGGYEQYF.

The V call is TRBV5-1, the J call TRBJ2-1; 10 bases line up with TRBD1. The CDR3 contains 14 residues. With V trimmed by 4 bases and J by 5 bases, 3 bases remained unmatched. CDR1 is SGHRS and CDR2 is YFSETQ in the germline V gene. In DNA, the CDR3 is TGCGCCAGCAGCGGGACAGGGGTTAACAATGAGCAGTTCTTC. As protein: CASSGTGVNNEQFF.

The chain couples TRBV6-5 to TRBJ2-7, with TRBD2 matching 7 bases. The CDR3 spans 14 residues. Germline trimming cut 2 bases from V and 2 bases from J; bases unmatched to any gene: 3. CDR1 and CDR2 from the germline V gene are MNHEY and SVGAGI. The CDR3 DNA is TGTGCCAGCAGTTACGGACTAGGGGCCTACGAGCAGTACTTC. Residues: CASSYGLGAYEQYF.

V and J are TRBV21-1 and TRBJ2-1; no check of the table's D call, TRBD1, against the DNA was made. TRBV21-1 is described as a pseudogene. There are 15 residues in the CDR3. In DNA form, the CDR3 reads TGTGCCAGCAGCAACCGATACGGCAGGTTTGGTGAGCAGTTCTTC. Translated, it gives CASSNRYGRFGEQFF.

This chain connects TRBV24-1 to TRBJ2-1; D possibly corresponds to TRBD2 (6 bases). From germline, CDR1 is KGHDR and CDR2 SFDVKD. The CDR3 has 15 residues. Trimming removed 7 bases at V and 0 bases at J, with 12 bases between. The CDR3 bases are TGTGCCACCAGAGGGGAGGACGCCTCCTACAATGAGCAGTTCTTC. Amino acids: CATRGEDASYNEQFF.

This chain connects TRBV11-3 to TRBJ1-2; D is possibly TRBD1 (5 bases). From germline, CDR1 is SGHNT and CDR2 YENEEA. The V end was cut by 3 bases, the J end by 6 bases, with 11 bases between. The CDR3 length is 13 residues. CDR3 sequence (DNA): TGTGCCAGCAGCTTGGGGGGACTGGATGGCTACACCTTC. Its translation: CASSLGGLDGYTF.

The chain has TRBV5-6 and TRBJ2-1; D is possibly TRBD1 (6 bases). Germline lookup yields CDR1 SGHDT and CDR2 YYEEEE. The length of the CDR3 is 15 residues. Trimming took off 4 bases at V and 0 bases at J, with 11 bases between the two ends. As DNA, the CDR3 is TGTGCCAGCAGCCCATGGGACATCTCCTACAATGAGCAGTTCTTC. This gives the protein CASSPWDISYNEQFF.